This T cell receptor (beta chain) came from a study of shared clonotypes between healthy human individuals. Study-level points and caveats: Roughly 5% of naive CD4 clonotypes were common to four donors. Clonotype sharing among the donors was expected to vary with sequencing depth.

Profiling relied on immunoSEQ multiplex PCR, and the TCRdb table lists in-frame clones only, not all of them. This sample has some 1.1 million clones, with approximately 80% found just once. As for this clone: Its matching antigen is unknown.

The V end was cut by 4 bases, the J end by 4 bases, with 26 bases between. Germline V gene data show CDR1 as LGHNA and CDR2 as YSLEER. The CDR3 contains 18 residues. The donors, healthy adults who were HIV-negative, had experienced no recent acute infections or vaccinations. The clonotype originates from a man younger than 35 in good health. Some clones in this sample may be carry-over from other donors' samples. The chain joins TRBV4-3 to TRBJ2-7; tentatively, D is TRBD1 (6 bases). The material sequenced was memory CD4+ T cells from PBMCs. The subset was: CD45RA-negative fraction. The CDR3 is CASSRVESGTPFGYEQYF. CDR3 bases: TGCGCCAGCAGCCGAGTAGAGTCCGGGACACCATTCGGGTACGAGCAGTACTTC.